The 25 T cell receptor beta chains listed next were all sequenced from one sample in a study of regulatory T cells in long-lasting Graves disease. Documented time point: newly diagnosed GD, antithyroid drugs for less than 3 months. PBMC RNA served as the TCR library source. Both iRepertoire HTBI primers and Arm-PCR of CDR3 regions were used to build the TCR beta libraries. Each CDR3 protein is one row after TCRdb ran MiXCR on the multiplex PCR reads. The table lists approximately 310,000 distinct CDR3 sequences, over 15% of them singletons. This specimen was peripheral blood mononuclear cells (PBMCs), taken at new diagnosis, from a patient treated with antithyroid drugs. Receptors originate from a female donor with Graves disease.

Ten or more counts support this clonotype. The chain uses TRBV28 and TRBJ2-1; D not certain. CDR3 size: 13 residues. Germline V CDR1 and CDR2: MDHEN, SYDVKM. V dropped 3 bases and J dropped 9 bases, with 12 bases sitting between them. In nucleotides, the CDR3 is TGTGCCAGCAGTTTTCGAGTCTTGGGTGAGCAGTTCTTC. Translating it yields CASSFRVLGEQFF.

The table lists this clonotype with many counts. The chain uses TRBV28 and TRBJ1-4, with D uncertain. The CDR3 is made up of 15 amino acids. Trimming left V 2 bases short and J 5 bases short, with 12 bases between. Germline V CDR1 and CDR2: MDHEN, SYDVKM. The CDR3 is CASSLPGVDNEKLFF. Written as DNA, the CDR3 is TGTGCCAGCAGTTTACCCGGGGTGGACAATGAAAAACTGTTTTTT. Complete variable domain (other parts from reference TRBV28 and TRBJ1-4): DVKVTQSSRYLVKRTGEKVFLECVQDMDHENMFWYRQDPGLGLRLIYFSYDVKMKEKGDIPEGYSVSREKKERFSLILESASTNQTSMYLCASSLPGVDNEKLFFGSGTQLSVL.

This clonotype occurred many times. In nucleotides, the CDR3 is TGTGCCAGCAGTTTCCGCGAGAGCTCCTACGAGCAGTACTTC. Translation gives CASSFRESSYEQYF. This chain links TRBV28 with TRBJ2-7; unclear D gene. V lost 3 bases and J lost 0, with 9 bases in between. This CDR3 has 14 residues. In germline, CDR1 is MDHEN, CDR2 SYDVKM. The whole variable domain, remainder taken from reference TRBV28 and TRBJ2-7, is DVKVTQSSRYLVKRTGEKVFLECVQDMDHENMFWYRQDPGLGLRLIYFSYDVKMKEKGDIPEGYSVSREKKERFSLILESASTNQTSMYLCASSFRESSYEQYFGPGTRLTVT.

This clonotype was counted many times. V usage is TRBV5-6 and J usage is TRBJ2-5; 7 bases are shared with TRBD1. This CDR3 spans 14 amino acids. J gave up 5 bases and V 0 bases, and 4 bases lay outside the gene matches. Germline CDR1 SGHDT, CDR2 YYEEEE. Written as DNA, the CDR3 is TGTGCCAGCAGCTTGGGGGACAGATGGGAGACCCAGTACTTC. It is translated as CASSLGDRWETQYF. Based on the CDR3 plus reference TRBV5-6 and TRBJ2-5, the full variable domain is DAGVTQSPTHLIKTRGQQVTLRCSPKSGHDTVSWYQQALGQGPQFIFQYYEEEERQRGNFPDRFSGHQFPNYSSELNVNALLLGDSALYLCASSLGDRWETQYFGPGTRLLVL.

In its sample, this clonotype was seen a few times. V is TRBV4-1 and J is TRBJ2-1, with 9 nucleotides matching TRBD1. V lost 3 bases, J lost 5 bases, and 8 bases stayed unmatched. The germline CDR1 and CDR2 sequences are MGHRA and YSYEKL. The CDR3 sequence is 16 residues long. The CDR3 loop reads CASSHPGQGRNNEQFF. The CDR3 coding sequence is TGCGCCAGCAGCCACCCGGGACAGGGTAGGAACAATGAGCAGTTCTTC.

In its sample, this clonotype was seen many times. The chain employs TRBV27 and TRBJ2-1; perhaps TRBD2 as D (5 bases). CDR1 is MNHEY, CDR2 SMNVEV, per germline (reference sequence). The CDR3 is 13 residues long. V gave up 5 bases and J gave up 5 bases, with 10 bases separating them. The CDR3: CASSLLGDNEQFF. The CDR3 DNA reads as TGTGCCAGCAGTCTCCTCGGGGACAATGAGCAGTTCTTC.

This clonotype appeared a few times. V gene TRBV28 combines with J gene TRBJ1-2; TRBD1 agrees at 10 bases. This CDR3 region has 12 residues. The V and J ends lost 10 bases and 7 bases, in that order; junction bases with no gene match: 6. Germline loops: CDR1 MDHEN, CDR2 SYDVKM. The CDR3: CAIRQGAGGYTF. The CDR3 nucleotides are TGTGCCATTAGACAGGGGGCAGGTGGCTACACCTTC.

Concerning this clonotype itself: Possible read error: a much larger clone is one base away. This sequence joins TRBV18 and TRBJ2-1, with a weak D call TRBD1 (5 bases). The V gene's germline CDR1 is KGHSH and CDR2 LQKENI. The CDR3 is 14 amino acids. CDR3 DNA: TGTGCCAGCTCACCGGTAGGGGAATCAAATGAGCAGCTCTTC. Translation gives CASSPVGESNEQLF.

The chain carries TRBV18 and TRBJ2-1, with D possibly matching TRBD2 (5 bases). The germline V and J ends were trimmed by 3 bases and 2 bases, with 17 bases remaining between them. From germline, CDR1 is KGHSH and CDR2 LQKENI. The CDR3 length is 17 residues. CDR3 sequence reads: CASSPLAGVFAYNEQFF. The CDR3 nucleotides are TGTGCCAGCTCACCGCTCGCCGGGGTTTTCGCCTACAATGAGCAGTTCTTC.

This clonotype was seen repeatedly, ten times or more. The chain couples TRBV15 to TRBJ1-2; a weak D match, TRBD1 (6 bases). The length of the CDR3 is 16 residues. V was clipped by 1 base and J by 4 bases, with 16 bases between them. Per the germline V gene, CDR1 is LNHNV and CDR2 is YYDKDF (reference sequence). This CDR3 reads CATSRGGRDTGYGYTF. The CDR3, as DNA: TGTGCCACCAGCAGAGGGGGACGGGACACCGGCTATGGCTACACCTTC.

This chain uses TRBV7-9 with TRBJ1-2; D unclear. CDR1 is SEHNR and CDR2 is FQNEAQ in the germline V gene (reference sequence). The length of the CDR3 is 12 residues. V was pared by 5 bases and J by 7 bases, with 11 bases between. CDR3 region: CASSLPSAGYTF. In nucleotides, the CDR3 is TGTGCCAGCAGCCTTCCGTCCGCTGGCTACACCTTC.

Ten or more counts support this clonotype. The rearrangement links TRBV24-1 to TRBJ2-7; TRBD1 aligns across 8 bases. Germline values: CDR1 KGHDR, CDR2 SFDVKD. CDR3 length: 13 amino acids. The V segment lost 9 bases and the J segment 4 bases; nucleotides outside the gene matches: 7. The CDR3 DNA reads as TGTGCCACCTCCGACAGGGGATCGTACGAGCAGTACTTC. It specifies CATSDRGSYEQYF.

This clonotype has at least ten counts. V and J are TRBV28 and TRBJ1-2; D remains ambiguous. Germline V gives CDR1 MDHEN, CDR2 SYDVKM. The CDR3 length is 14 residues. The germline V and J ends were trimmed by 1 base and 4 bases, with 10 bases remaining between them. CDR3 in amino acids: CASSLFRALYGYTF. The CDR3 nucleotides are TGTGCCAGCAGTTTATTCCGGGCCCTCTATGGCTACACCTTC.

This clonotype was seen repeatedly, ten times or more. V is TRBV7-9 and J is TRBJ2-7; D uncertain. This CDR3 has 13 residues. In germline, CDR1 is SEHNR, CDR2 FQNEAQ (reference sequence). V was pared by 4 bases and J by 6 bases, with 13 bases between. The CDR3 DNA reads TGTGCCAGCAGCTCGAACGCCCCCGGCGAGCAGTACTTC. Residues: CASSSNAPGEQYF.

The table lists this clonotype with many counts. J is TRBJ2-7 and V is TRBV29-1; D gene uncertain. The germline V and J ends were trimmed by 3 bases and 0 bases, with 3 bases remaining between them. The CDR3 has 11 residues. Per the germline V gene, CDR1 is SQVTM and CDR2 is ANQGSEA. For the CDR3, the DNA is TGCAGCGTTGACATCTCCTACGAGCAGTACTTC. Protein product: CSVDISYEQYF.

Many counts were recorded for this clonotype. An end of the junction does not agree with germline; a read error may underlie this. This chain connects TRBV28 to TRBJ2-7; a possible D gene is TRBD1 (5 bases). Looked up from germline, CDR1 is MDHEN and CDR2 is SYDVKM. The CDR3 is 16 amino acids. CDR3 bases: TGTGCCAGCAGCCCGACACACTCGACAGCTCCCTACGGGCAGTACTTC. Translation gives CASSPTHSTAPYGQYF.

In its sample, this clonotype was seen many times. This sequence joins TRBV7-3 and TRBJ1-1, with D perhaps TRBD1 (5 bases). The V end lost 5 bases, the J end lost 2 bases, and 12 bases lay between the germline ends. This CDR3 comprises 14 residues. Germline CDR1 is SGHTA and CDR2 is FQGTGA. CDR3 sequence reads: CASSQGGQNTEAFF. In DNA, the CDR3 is TGTGCCAGCAGCCAGGGAGGACAAAACACTGAAGCTTTCTTT.

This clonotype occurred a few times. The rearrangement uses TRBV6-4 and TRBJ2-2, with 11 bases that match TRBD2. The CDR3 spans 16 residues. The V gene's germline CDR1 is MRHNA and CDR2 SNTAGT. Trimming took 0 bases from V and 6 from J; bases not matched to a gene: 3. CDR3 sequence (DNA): TGTGCCAGCAGTGACTCAACTAGCGGGAGTCCCGGGGAGCTGTTTTTT. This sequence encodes CASSDSTSGSPGELFF.

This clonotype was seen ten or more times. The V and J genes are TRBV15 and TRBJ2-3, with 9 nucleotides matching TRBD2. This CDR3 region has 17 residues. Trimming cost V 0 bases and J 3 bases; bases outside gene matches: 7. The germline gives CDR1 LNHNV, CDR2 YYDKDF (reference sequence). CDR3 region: CATSRDSIAGATDTQYF. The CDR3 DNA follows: TGTGCCACCAGCAGAGATTCCATAGCGGGAGCGACAGATACGCAGTATTTT.

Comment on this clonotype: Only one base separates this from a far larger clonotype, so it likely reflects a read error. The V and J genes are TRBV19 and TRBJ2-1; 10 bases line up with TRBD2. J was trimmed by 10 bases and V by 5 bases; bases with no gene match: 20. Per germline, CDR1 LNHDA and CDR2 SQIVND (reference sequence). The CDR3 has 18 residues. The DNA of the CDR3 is TGTGCCAGTAGTCCACAACCCCCTCTAGCGGGAGTGTCCTACGAGCAGTTCTTC. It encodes CASSPQPPLAGVSYEQFF.

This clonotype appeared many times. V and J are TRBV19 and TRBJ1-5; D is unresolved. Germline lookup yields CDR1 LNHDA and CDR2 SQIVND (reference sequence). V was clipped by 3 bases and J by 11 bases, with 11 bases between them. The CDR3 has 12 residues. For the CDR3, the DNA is TGTGCCAGTAGTATTAGCCCCTCGACCCAGCATTTT. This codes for CASSISPSTQHF.

The CDR3 sequence: CASRGLAGGPSGANVLTF. CDR3 DNA sequence: TGTGCCAGCAGAGGACTAGCGGGAGGGCCTTCTGGGGCCAACGTCCTGACTTTC. V gene TRBV6-4 combines with J gene TRBJ2-6; 15 positions match TRBD2. Germline CDR1 is MRHNA and CDR2 is SNTAGT. This CDR3 has 18 residues. V shed 6 bases, J shed 1 base, and the junction held 4 bases outside the gene matches.

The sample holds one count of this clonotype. The CDR3 region has the DNA TGTGCCAGCAGCTTAGAGGCAGGGGAAGGGAACACCATATATTTT. Translated: CASSLEAGEGNTIYF. The V gene is TRBV7-6, the J gene TRBJ1-3, with D maybe TRBD1 (6 bases). The CDR3 length is 15 residues. The ends were cut back, 1 base at V and 7 bases at J, with 14 bases in the middle. Germline CDR1 reads SGHVS; CDR2 reads FNYEAQ.

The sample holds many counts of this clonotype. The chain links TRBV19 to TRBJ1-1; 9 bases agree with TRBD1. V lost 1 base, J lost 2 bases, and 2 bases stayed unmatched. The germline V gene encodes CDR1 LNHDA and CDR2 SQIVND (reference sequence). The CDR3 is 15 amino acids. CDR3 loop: CASSIAQGANTEAFF. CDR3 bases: TGTGCCAGTAGTATAGCACAGGGGGCTAACACTGAAGCTTTCTTT.

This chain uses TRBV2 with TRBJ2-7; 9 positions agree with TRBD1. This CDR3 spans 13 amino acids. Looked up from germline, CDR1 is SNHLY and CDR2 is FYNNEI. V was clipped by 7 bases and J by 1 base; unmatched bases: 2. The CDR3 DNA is TGTGCCAGCATGGGACAGGGTTCCTACGAGCAGTACTTC. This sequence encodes CASMGQGSYEQYF.